The present T cell receptor beta chain was sequenced within a study of patients and donors after allogeneic stem cell transplantation. TCRdb redid the calling of the RT-PCR reads with MiXCR, one entry per CDR3 protein. The sample has approximately 61,000 distinct CDR3 sequences; 10% to 15% are singletons. The CDR3 is made up of 15 amino acids. Germline CDR1 reads DFQATT; CDR2 reads SNEGSKA (reference sequence). V was pared by 0 bases and J by 3 bases, with 11 bases between. The V and J genes are TRBV20-1 and TRBJ2-2; no reliable D call. The sequenced material came from blood, either unsorted or a sorted T cell fraction (not recorded which). The receptor comes from a human donor who was either an allogeneic HSCT recipient or a stem cell or donor lymphocyte infusion donor (not recorded which). It is not recorded whose cells these are; they may come from a transplant donor. The CDR3 reads CSAREGSSHTGELFF. The CDR3 DNA reads as TGCAGTGCTAGAGAGGGAAGTAGTCACACCGGGGAGCTGTTTTTT.